This record looks at one T cell receptor beta chain sequence and its context. The specificity of this receptor is unknown. No much larger clone exists at a distance of one base, and base qualities are not known. Trimming removed 8 bases from V and 6 bases from J; the gene matches leave 11 bases unexplained. From a lookup of the germline V gene, CDR1 and CDR2 are MDHEN and SYDVKM. Counted from cysteine to phenylalanine, this CDR3 has 15 amino acids. Of all the DNA, just the CDR3 is kept, 45 bases in frame from base 1. The sample comes from a study of PD-1 blockade in classical Hodgkin lymphoma (TCRdb year 2020). General notes on the study: Nivolumab dosing was 3 mg/kg intravenously every 2 weeks, continuing until either disease progression or unacceptable toxicity. The study used CyTOF and TCR beta sequencing to define a peripheral blood immune signature of response to PD-1 blockade in classical Hodgkin lymphoma. Overall study results and their limits: Baseline TCR diversity was reported to be lower in newly diagnosed patients than in healthy donors and to be lower still in relapsed/refractory patients. Lower diversity was seen in patients whose nivolumab began less than 1 year after ASCT, and these patients were left out of later analyses so that immune reconstitution would not confound the results. The study covered only a single clinical trial cohort, and the causes of the repertoire differences, possibly disease activity or prior therapy, were still not defined. Among trial patients, those achieving complete response had baseline diversity similar to that of newly diagnosed patients, while diversity was significantly lower in partial responders and progressors. By C4D1, a significant rise was seen in CD4+ TCR diversity but not in CD8+ TCR diversity (p=0.0027 vs p=0.16), and the rise was most apparent among complete responders (p=0.02).

This sample's time point label indicates: cycle 4 day 1 (C4D1), after 6 weeks of nivolumab. All trial patients had relapsed after autologous stem cell transplantation, with cohorts A, B and C differing in prior brentuximab vedotin exposure. The trial cohort was composed of under 70 patients with relapsed/refractory classical Hodgkin lymphoma, for whom complete response, partial response or progressive disease was recorded as best overall response. Single-agent nivolumab was administered to trial patients in the multi-cohort phase II CheckMate 205 trial. An independent review committee assessed best overall response by applying the 2007 International Working Group response criteria. PBMCs from the trial were collected at three points: immediately before nivolumab initiation (C1D1), and during therapy at cycle 2 day 1 and cycle 4 day 1. Peripheral blood was collected in 8 mL Vacutainer Cell Preparation Tubes, from which PBMCs were isolated by centrifugation and then cryopreserved.

Genomic DNA was isolated using the Qiagen DNeasy kit from unsorted PBMCs as well as from negatively selected CD4+ and CD8+ fractions. TCR beta CDR3 regions were subjected to amplification by immunoSEQ multiplex PCR with primers that anneal to V and J segments. Amplification bias was minimized using a synthetic immune receptor repertoire, and residual bias was removed computationally after sequencing. Turning to the authors' computational methods: Repertoire diversity was quantified as the Shannon entropy index using custom Python scripts. Unsorted, CD4+ and CD8+ repertoires were analyzed separately, except for combined analyses in which CD4+ and CD8+ sequences were merged in silico. Clonal expansion was defined as a frequency increase of at least 2-fold after treatment compared with C1D1, and clones undetected at baseline were assigned a pseudocount of 0.5. Clones with 0 or 1 copy at C1D1 were classified as singleton clones, and clones with 2 or more copies were classified as non-singleton clones. Clones expanded in unsorted samples were labelled as CD4+, CD8+ or unknown by matching protein sequences in sorted samples from the same patient. Wilcoxon tests on paired samples were used to test diversity changes from C1D1 to C4D1. Sourced from immuneACCESS, this table was stored by TCRdb with only in-frame sequences that have V and J called. A share of the clones is absent; for the studies checked, an unresolved V gene accounts for under half, and the remainder has no known explanation. Clone size and V and J calls were adopted from that table, with D and trimming inferred from the DNA. The sample contains 90,000 to 100,000 clones, over 75% of them found a single time. 9.4% of the sample lies in the top ten.

The sequenced sample was peripheral blood mononuclear cells (PBMCs), obtained before the fourth cycle of nivolumab. The sequence is built from TRBV28 and TRBJ2-1; a stretch of 9 junction bases matches TRBD2. This clonotype originated in a human donor with classical Hodgkin lymphoma. The DNA sequence follows: TGTGCCAGCTTGCCCGGGACTAGCATAGGCAATGAGCAGTTCTTC. This sequence encodes CASLPGTSIGNEQFF.